This section outlines one T cell receptor beta chain sequence together with its context. Its antigen is undetermined. The sample belongs to a study of Ad26.COV2.S vaccination and SARS-CoV-2 variants. Study results and caveats: Vaccine and placebo recipients had similar non-spike TCR breadth. It is possible that the TCR breadth and depth analyses underestimated the total T cell responses. Substantial breadth was reportedly displayed by spike-specific CD8+ and CD4+ T cell responses after vaccination.

Using immunoSEQ multiplex PCR, the repertoire was profiled, and TCRdb retains in-frame clones only, with some absent. The sample has roughly 150,000 clones, 86% seen once. This CDR3 spans 11 amino acids. Looked up from germline, CDR1 is WSHSY and CDR2 is SAAADI. The V and J ends lost 7 bases and 5 bases respectively, with 8 bases between them. The sample was peripheral blood, taken after recovery from COVID-19. The chain couples TRBV10-2 to TRBJ1-1; possible D gene TRBD1, 5 bases. The sequence derives from a human donor who had recovered from COVID-19. CDR3 DNA: TGCGCCAGCATGGGGGAAACTGAAGCTTTCTTT. Residues: CASMGETEAFF.